These 2 T cell receptor beta chains came from one sample sequenced in a study of T-cell reconstitution after alpha-beta-depleted transplantation in children. Preparation of the TCRbeta library was carried out with unique molecular identifiers. TCRdb called the PCR reads again in MiXCR, with one record for every CDR3 protein. The sample yields around 600,000 distinct CDR3 sequences, roughly a tenth seen once. This specimen was PBMCs from the stem cell graft donor, taken from the stem cell graft. The receptors were gathered from a human donor who donated a stem cell graft to a child with acute myeloid leukemia.

The rearrangement links TRBV28 to TRBJ1-1; 12 bases align to TRBD1. This CDR3 is 16 amino acids long. V was clipped by 4 bases and J by 6 bases; unmatched bases: 9. CDR1 and CDR2 from the germline V gene are MDHEN and SYDVKM. The CDR3 loop is CASSYRDRGLSAEAFF. CDR3 bases: TGTGCCAGCAGTTACCGGGACAGGGGGCTTTCCGCTGAAGCTTTCTTT. Filled out from reference TRBV28 and TRBJ1-1, the complete variable domain reads DVKVTQSSRYLVKRTGEKVFLECVQDMDHENMFWYRQDPGLGLRLIYFSYDVKMKEKGDIPEGYSVSREKKERFSLILESASTNQTSMYLCASSYRDRGLSAEAFFGQGTRLTVV.

The rearrangement links TRBV7-3 to TRBJ2-1; 15 positions agree with TRBD2. Trimming removed 2 bases from V and 4 bases from J; junction bases left unmatched: 6. Germline V gene lookup returns CDR1 SGHTA and CDR2 FQGTGA. This CDR3 region has 18 residues. The CDR3 reads CASSLGGLAGGEYNEQFF. The CDR3 DNA reads TGTGCCAGCAGCTTAGGGGGACTAGCGGGAGGAGAGTACAATGAGCAGTTCTTC.